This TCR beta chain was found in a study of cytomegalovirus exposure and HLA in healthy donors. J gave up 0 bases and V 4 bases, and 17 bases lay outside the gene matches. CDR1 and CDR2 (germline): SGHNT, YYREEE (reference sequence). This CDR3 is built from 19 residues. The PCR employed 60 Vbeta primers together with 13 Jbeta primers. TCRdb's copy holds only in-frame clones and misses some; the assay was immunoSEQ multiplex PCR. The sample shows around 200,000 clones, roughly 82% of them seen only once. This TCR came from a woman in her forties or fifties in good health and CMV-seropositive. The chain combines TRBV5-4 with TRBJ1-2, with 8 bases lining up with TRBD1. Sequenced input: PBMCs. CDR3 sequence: CASSNPIQGAVIANYGYTF. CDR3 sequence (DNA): TGTGCCAGCAGCAATCCGATCCAGGGGGCCGTCATAGCTAACTATGGCTACACCTTC.